This T cell receptor (beta chain) stems from a study of T cell repertoires in cytomegalovirus infection. MiXCR, run by TCRdb on the reads, gives a single entry per CDR3 protein. The sample includes around 530,000 distinct CDR3 sequences, less than 30% seen only once; the top ten take roughly 13%. This clonotype was counted at least ten times. Germline V gives CDR1 LNHDA, CDR2 SQIVND (reference sequence). The V gene lost 3 bases and the J gene lost 0 bases, with 6 bases spanning the gap. The CDR3 has 13 residues. The rearrangement links TRBV19 to TRBJ2-7; TRBD2 is a possible D gene (5 bases). Source material: PBMCs. The receptor was isolated from a human donor in good health (CMV status not recorded). Some clones in this sample may be carry-over from other donors' samples. CDR3 nucleotides: TGTGCCAGTAGTATGGGGAGCTCCTACGAGCAGTACGTC. Its translation is CASSMGSSYEQYV.